This T cell receptor beta chain was sequenced during a study of blood T cell repertoires in COVID-19. As for the study in general: Spain, Italy and the United States supplied samples that represented acute and convalescent COVID-19. T cells, B-cell-depleted T cells, or PBMCs supplied cDNA or gDNA.

This clone has more than one count but fewer than ten. V lost 3 bases to trimming and J lost 6 bases; unmatched junction nucleotides: 4. The germline gives CDR1 SGHAT, CDR2 FQNNGV. This CDR3 has 15 amino acids. Per the original data handling: Amplification of reference gene primers was used by the study to estimate nucleated cell counts. Libraries were prepared by immunoSEQ multiplex PCR; TCRdb keeps only in-frame clonotypes and omits some of them. The V and J calls and clone size come from that table; D and trimming were worked out from the DNA. Among 250,000 to 300,000 clones listed, around 86% were seen once.

The material sequenced was peripheral blood. The chain combines TRBV11-2 with TRBJ1-6; 8 bases align to TRBD1. This TCR came from a man over 45 with acute or convalescent COVID-19. The CDR3: CASSLGGQVNSPLHF. In DNA, the CDR3 is TGTGCCAGCAGCTTGGGGGGACAGGTTAATTCACCCCTCCACTTT. The full variable domain, rest sourced from reference TRBV11-2 and TRBJ1-6, is EAGVAQSPRYKIIEKRQSVAFWCNPISGHATLYWYQQILGQGPKLLIQFQNNGVVDDSQLPKDRFSAERLKGVDSTLKIQPAKLEDSAVYLCASSLGGQVNSPLHFGNGTRLTVT.